This entry is about one T cell receptor (beta chain). The antigen remains undetermined. The CDR3 has 14 residues. With 3 bases removed from V and 8 bases from J, the gap between germline ends came to 13 bases. Unique molecular identifiers had been added to the TCR beta cDNA libraries. From around 0.96 to 9.9 million T cells, roughly 530,000 cDNA molecules were obtained. TCRdb re-analysed the PCR reads in MiXCR, keeping a single row per CDR3 protein. The table includes hundreds of thousands of distinct CDR3 sequences, around 40% detected once. The sample is drawn from a study of post-analysis software for immune sequencing data. Whole-study context: Patients with relapsing-remitting, secondary progressive and progressive-relapsing multiple sclerosis courses were all represented. General study results and limits: By F measure, samples from a shared preparation batch strongly co-clustered. Normalized Chao1 diversity in multiple sclerosis patients fell significantly below that of controls. Five TRBV segments, including TRBV5-6, TRBV5-1 and TRBV20-1, were more frequent in patients than controls.

Sequenced material: blood. The chain joins TRBV12-3 or TRBV12-4 to TRBJ1-4, with D unresolved. The receptor comes from a girl aged 5 to 17 with multiple sclerosis. The CDR3 DNA reads as TGTGCCAGCAGTTTTGGATACGCGGGGGAAAAACTGTTTTTT. Translating gives CASSFGYAGEKLFF.